The 18 T cell receptor beta chains below all came from one sample that was sequenced in a study of blood T cell repertoires in COVID-19. Profiling relied on immunoSEQ multiplex PCR, and the TCRdb table lists in-frame clones only, not all of them. The table lists about 320,000 clones, approximately 88% of them singletons. Sequenced material: peripheral blood. These receptor sequences come from a man between 18 and 35 years old who had recovered from COVID-19.

This clone was picked up one time. This chain joins TRBV5-6 and TRBJ2-2; weak D call: TRBD1 (6 bases). This CDR3 region has 12 residues. V dropped 4 bases and J dropped 10 bases, with 11 bases sitting between them. The V gene's germline CDR1 is SGHDT and CDR2 YYEEEE. CDR3 region: CASSERTEELFF. The CDR3 DNA follows: TGTGCCAGCAGCGAGAGGACAGAGGAGCTGTTTTTT.

This chain joins TRBV5-4 and TRBJ2-1; tentatively, D is TRBD1 (5 bases). Between the trimmed V and J ends, which lost 5 bases and 8 bases, there was a span of 17 bases. Per germline, CDR1 SGHNT and CDR2 YYREEE (reference sequence). The length of the CDR3 is 14 residues. The CDR3 DNA is TGTGCCAGCAGGTCGGGCTGGGGCCAGGATGAGCAGTTCTTC. The encoded protein is CASRSGWGQDEQFF.

V gene TRBV13 combines with J gene TRBJ1-1; maybe TRBD1 (6 bases). With 3 bases removed from V and 4 bases from J, the gap between germline ends came to 12 bases. The germline gives CDR1 PRHDT, CDR2 FYEKMQ (reference sequence). The CDR3 contains 14 residues. The CDR3 sequence: CASSFTRGGTEAFF. The CDR3 DNA follows: TGTGCCAGCAGCTTCACTAGGGGGGGCACTGAAGCTTTCTTT.

The chain uses TRBV7-9 and TRBJ2-1; tentatively, D is TRBD2 (5 bases). The CDR3 loop spans 16 amino acids. Germline CDR1 is SEHNR and CDR2 is FQNEAQ (reference sequence). V was shortened by 5 bases and J by 4 bases, with 18 bases between the two germline ends. The CDR3 here is CASSAAGPGIYNEQFF. The CDR3 DNA is TGTGCCAGCAGCGCCGCAGGCCCCGGGATTTACAATGAGCAGTTCTTC. Using reference TRBV7-9 and TRBJ2-1 for the parts outside the CDR3, the full variable domain is DTGVSQNPRHKITKRGQNVTFRCDPISEHNRLYWYRQTLGQGPEFLTYFQNEAQLEKSRLLSDRFSAERPKGSFSTLEIQRTEQGDSAMYLCASSAAGPGIYNEQFFGPGTRLTVL.

The chain combines TRBV7-8 with TRBJ2-1; D is ambiguous. The length of the CDR3 is 15 residues. V dropped 1 base and J dropped 8 bases, with 15 bases sitting between them. Germline CDR1 and CDR2: SGHVS and FQNEAQ. The CDR3 nucleotides are TGTGCCAGCAGCTTAGAGACTGTCCTTACATATGAGCAGTTCTTC. Translating it yields CASSLETVLTYEQFF.

CDR3 bases: TGTGCCAGTAGTACACCGGGACAGAGTTCTGATGGAAACACCATATATTTT. It specifies CASSTPGQSSDGNTIYF. The rearrangement uses TRBV19 and TRBJ1-3; 7 bases align to TRBD1. Germline V gene lookup returns CDR1 LNHDA and CDR2 SQIVND (reference sequence). V trimming: 4 bases; J trimming: 3 bases; junction bases outside the gene matches: 12. The CDR3 sequence is 17 residues long.

The gene calls are TRBV7-3 and TRBJ2-3; D gene ambiguous. CDR1 and CDR2 (germline): SGHTA, FQGTGA. V was cut by 0 bases and J by 7 bases, with 5 bases left in between. The length of the CDR3 is 12 residues. CDR3 loop: CASSLTSNTQYF. The CDR3 DNA is TGTGCCAGCAGCTTAACTAGCAATACGCAGTATTTT.

The genes are TRBV9 and TRBJ1-6; D possibly corresponds to TRBD1 (6 bases). The ends were cut back, 4 bases at V and 5 bases at J, with 16 bases in the middle. Germline lookup yields CDR1 SGDLS and CDR2 YYNGEE. This CDR3 has 16 amino acids. The CDR3 sequence: CASSLSGGADNSPLHF. DNA for the CDR3: TGTGCCAGCAGCCTTAGTGGGGGGGCCGATAATTCACCCCTCCACTTT.

The V and J genes are TRBV6-5 and TRBJ1-2, with D maybe TRBD1 (6 bases). CDR1 MNHEY and CDR2 SVGAGI come from the germline V gene. Deletions cut 8 bases from V and 2 bases from J, with 12 bases between. This CDR3 is built from 13 residues. The chain's CDR3 is CASGTTGNYGYTF. In DNA, the CDR3 is TGTGCCAGCGGTACTACAGGGAACTATGGCTACACCTTC.

The rearrangement joins TRBV18 to TRBJ2-1; 11 nucleotides match TRBD1. The germline CDR1 and CDR2 sequences are KGHSH and LQKENI. The CDR3 sequence is 15 residues long. Trimming removed 6 bases from V and 3 bases from J; junction bases left unmatched: 4. The CDR3 loop is CASSPGTGGYNEQFF. CDR3 bases: TGTGCCAGCTCTCCCGGGACAGGGGGCTACAATGAGCAGTTCTTC.

This chain joins TRBV4-2 and TRBJ1-1; D gene ambiguous. Germline CDR1 is LGHNA and CDR2 is YNFKEQ. The CDR3 covers 17 residues. Trimming pared 1 base from V and 4 bases from J, leaving 19 bases between. The CDR3 spells CASSQVWRDGGATEAFF. The CDR3 bases are TGTGCCAGCAGCCAAGTCTGGAGAGACGGAGGAGCCACTGAAGCTTTCTTT.

The rearrangement uses TRBV30 and TRBJ1-5; weak D call: TRBD1 (6 bases). This CDR3 spans 14 amino acids. The germline V gene encodes CDR1 GTSNPN and CDR2 SVGIG (reference sequence). Trimming cost V 3 bases and J 7 bases, with 16 bases left between them. The CDR3 is CAWRDKQGRQPQHF. CDR3 DNA: TGTGCCTGGAGGGACAAACAGGGAAGACAGCCCCAGCATTTT.

The V gene is TRBV30, the J gene TRBJ1-5; the match to TRBD1 covers 7 bases. The CDR3 has 13 residues. Germline CDR1 is GTSNPN and CDR2 is SVGIG (reference sequence). J was trimmed by 3 bases and V by 4 bases; bases with no gene match: 3. This CDR3 is CAWNTGDNQPQHF. CDR3 in DNA: TGTGCCTGGAATACAGGGGACAATCAGCCCCAGCATTTT.

The V call is TRBV7-3, the J call TRBJ2-1; 7 nucleotides match TRBD2. Germline CDR1 is SGHTA and CDR2 is FQGTGA. The ends lost 1 base at V and 5 bases at J; junction bases unmatched: 8. This CDR3 contains 16 residues. CDR3: CASSLMGRERHNEQFF. The CDR3 nucleotides are TGTGCCAGCAGCTTAATGGGGCGGGAGCGCCACAATGAGCAGTTCTTC.

This sequence joins TRBV7-8 and TRBJ2-3, with D hard to call. This CDR3 is 13 amino acids long. Trimming removed 5 bases from V and 6 bases from J, with 12 bases in between. In germline, CDR1 is SGHVS, CDR2 FQNEAQ. DNA for the CDR3: TGTGCCAGCAGCCCATATCGGTTTGATACGCAGTATTTT. Translated: CASSPYRFDTQYF.

The CDR3 nucleotides read TGTGCCAGTACAGGGATGAACACTGAAGCTTTCTTT. Amino acids: CASTGMNTEAFF. The V call is TRBV2, the J call TRBJ1-1, with D tentatively TRBD1 (6 bases). The ends were cut back, 9 bases at V and 0 bases at J, with 8 bases in the middle. The CDR3 is 12 residues long. Germline CDR1 is SNHLY and CDR2 is FYNNEI. The variable domain in full, with the rest retrieved from reference TRBV2 and TRBJ1-1, is EPEVTQTPSHQVTQMGQEVILRCVPISNHLYFYWYRQILGQKVEFLVSFYNNEISEKSEIFDDQFSVERPDGSNFTLKIRSTKLEDSAMYFCASTGMNTEAFFGQGTRLTVV.

In its sample, this clone was seen many times. The chain recombines TRBV11-2 with TRBJ1-5; D is undetermined. The CDR3 consists of 13 residues. V dropped 3 bases and J dropped 8 bases, with 11 bases sitting between them. Germline-derived CDR1 and CDR2 are SGHAT and FQNNGV. The CDR3 bases are TGTGCCAGCAGCTTGGACTGGGGAAAGCCCCAGCATTTT. It codes for CASSLDWGKPQHF.

This CDR3 reads CASSFYQETQYF. The CDR3 bases are TGTGCCAGCAGCTTTTATCAAGAGACCCAGTACTTC. V gene TRBV7-2 combines with J gene TRBJ2-5; no reliable D call. V dropped 3 bases and J dropped 2 bases, with 4 bases sitting between them. The germline V gene has CDR1 SGHTA and CDR2 FQGNSA. The CDR3 consists of 12 residues.